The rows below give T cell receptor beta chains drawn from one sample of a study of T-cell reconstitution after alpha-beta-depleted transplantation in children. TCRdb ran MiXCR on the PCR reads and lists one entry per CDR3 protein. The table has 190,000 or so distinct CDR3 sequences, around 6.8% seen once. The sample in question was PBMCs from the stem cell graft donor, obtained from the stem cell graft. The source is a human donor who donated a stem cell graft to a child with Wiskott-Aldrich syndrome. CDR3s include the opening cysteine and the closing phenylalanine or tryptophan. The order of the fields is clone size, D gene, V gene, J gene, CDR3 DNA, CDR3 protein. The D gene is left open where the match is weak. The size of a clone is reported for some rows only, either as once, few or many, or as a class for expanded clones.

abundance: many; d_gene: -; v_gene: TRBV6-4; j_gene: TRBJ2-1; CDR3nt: TGTGCCAGCAGTGACAAGGGGGGCGTCCATGAGCAGTTCTTC; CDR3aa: CASSDKGGVHEQFF
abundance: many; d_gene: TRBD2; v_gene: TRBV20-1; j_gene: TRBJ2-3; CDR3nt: TGCAGTGCCCCCAGACTAGCGACCGGGTGGGATACGCAGTATTTT; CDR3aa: CSAPRLATGWDTQYF
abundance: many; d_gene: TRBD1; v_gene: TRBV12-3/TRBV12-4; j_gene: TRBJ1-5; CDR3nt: TGTGCCAGCAGTCCACGTACAGGGGTCAATCAGCCCCAGCATTTT; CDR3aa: CASSPRTGVNQPQHF
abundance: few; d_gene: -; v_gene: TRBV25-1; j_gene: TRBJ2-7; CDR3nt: TGTGCCAGCAGTCAATCGGTCCCAGGGGAGCAGTACTTC; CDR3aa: CASSQSVPGEQYF
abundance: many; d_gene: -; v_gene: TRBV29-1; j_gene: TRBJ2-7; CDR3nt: TGCAGCGTTGTAGCGGACTCCTACGAGCAGTACTTC; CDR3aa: CSVVADSYEQYF
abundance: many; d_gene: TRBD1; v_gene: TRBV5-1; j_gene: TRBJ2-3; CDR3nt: TGCGCCAGCAGCTTCCCGACAGGGGGCACAGATACGCAGTATTTT; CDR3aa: CASSFPTGGTDTQYF
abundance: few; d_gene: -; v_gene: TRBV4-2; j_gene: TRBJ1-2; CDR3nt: TGTGCCAGCAGCCAAGATGACACCAGCTACACCTTC; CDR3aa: CASSQDDTSYTF
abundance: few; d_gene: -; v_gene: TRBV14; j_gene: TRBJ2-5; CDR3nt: TGTGCCAGCAGCCCTACGTCTCTACGGCGGGAAAGAGAGACCCAGTACTTC; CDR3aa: CASSPTSLRRERETQYF
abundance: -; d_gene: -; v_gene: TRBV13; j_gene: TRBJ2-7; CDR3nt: TGTGCCAGGAGCCTATGGGACCGCTCCTACGAGCAGTACTTC; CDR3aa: CARSLWDRSYEQYF
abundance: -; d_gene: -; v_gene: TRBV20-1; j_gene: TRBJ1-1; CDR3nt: TGCAGTGCTAGCTCCCGGACGAACACTGAAGCTTTCTTT; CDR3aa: CSASSRTNTEAFF
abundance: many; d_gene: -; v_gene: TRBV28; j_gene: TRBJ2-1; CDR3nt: TGTGCCAGCAGTCAAGGGGGGCCTTACAATGAGCAGTTCTTC; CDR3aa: CASSQGGPYNEQFF
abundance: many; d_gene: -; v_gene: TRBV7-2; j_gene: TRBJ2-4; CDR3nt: TGTGCCAGCAGCTCCCTCTACCGGGGCATTCAGTACTTC; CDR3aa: CASSSLYRGIQYF
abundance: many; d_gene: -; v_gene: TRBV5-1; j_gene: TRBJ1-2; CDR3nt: TGCGCCAGCAGCCCCCAGGACGCGAACTATGGCTACACCTTC; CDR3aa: CASSPQDANYGYTF
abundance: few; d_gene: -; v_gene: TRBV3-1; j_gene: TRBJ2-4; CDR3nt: TGTGCCAGCAGCCCCACCGACAGACCCAAAAACATTCAGTACTTC; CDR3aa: CASSPTDRPKNIQYF
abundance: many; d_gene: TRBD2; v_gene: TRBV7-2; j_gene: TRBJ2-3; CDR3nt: TGTGCCAGCAGCTTTTCACTAGCGGGAGGGACAGATACGCAGTATTTT; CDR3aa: CASSFSLAGGTDTQYF
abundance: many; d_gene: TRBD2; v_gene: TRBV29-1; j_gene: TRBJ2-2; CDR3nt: TGCAGCGCTAAGACTAGCAACACCGGGGAGCTGTTTTTT; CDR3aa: CSAKTSNTGELFF
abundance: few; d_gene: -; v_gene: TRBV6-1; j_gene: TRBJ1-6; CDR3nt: TGTGCCAGCAGTGAACGTGCTTCACCCCTCCACTTT; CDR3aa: CASSERASPLHF
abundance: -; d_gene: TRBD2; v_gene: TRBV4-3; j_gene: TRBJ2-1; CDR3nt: TGCGCCAGCAGCCAAGACCCGATGGGAGCGGGGGGGTACAATGAGCAGTTCTTC; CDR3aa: CASSQDPMGAGGYNEQFF